This T cell receptor beta chain stems from a study of T cell responses to AZD1222 COVID-19 vaccine. Sequenced by immunoSEQ multiplex PCR; TCRdb stores in-frame clones only, minus some. The data show roughly 100,000 clones, 70% to 90% seen once. On this clone itself: Its antigen remains unidentified.

Study conclusions and caveats: Two AZD1222 administrations were followed by greater Spike-specific TCR breadth and depth.

CDR1 is MNHEY, CDR2 SMNVEV, per germline (reference sequence). The CDR3 is 13 amino acids. V was clipped by 3 bases and J by 2 bases, with 8 bases between them. Source: peripheral blood, taken 28 days after the second AZD1222 dose. V usage is TRBV27 and J usage is TRBJ2-7; D is uncertain. The sequence came from an adult who received the AZD1222 COVID-19 vaccine. CDR3: CASSLGPAYEQYF. The CDR3 DNA reads TGTGCCAGCAGTTTGGGTCCGGCCTACGAGCAGTACTTC.